These 3 T cell receptor beta chains share one sample of origin, sequenced in a study of blood T cell repertoires in COVID-19. Clones were sequenced by immunoSEQ multiplex PCR, and TCRdb holds only the in-frame ones, with some missing. The sample has fewer than 250,000 clones; about 85% are singletons. Input material: peripheral blood. These receptors were collected from a man aged 25 to 45 with acute or convalescent COVID-19.

The chain combines TRBV7-3 with TRBJ1-2, with TRBD1 matching 7 bases. Germline lookup yields CDR1 SGHTA and CDR2 FQGTGA. The V and J ends lost 9 bases and 4 bases, in that order; junction bases with no gene match: 8. The CDR3 is 13 residues long. CDR3 residues: CASDSTGVYGYTF. The DNA of the CDR3 is TGTGCCAGTGACTCTACAGGGGTCTATGGCTACACCTTC. The full variable domain, rest sourced from reference TRBV7-3 and TRBJ1-2, is GAGVSQTPSNKVTEKGKYVELRCDPISGHTALYWYRQSLGQGPEFLIYFQGTGAADDSGLPNDRFFAVRPEGSVSTLKIQRTERGDSAVYLCASDSTGVYGYTFGSGTRLTVV.

The V and J genes are TRBV24-1 and TRBJ2-1; tentative D call: TRBD2 (6 bases). The V end lost 4 bases, the J end lost 6 bases, and 18 bases lay between the germline ends. The germline V gene encodes CDR1 KGHDR and CDR2 SFDVKD. The CDR3 extends over 16 amino acids. The CDR3 is CATSDLTPGTLNEQFF. In DNA, the CDR3 is TGTGCCACCAGTGACCTGACTCCCGGGACTCTCAATGAGCAGTTCTTC.

The chain is built from TRBV30 and TRBJ2-3; a possible D gene is TRBD2 (6 bases). V lost 2 bases and J lost 0, with 9 bases in between. The V gene's germline CDR1 is GTSNPN and CDR2 SVGIG (reference sequence). This CDR3 spans 14 amino acids. CDR3 amino acids: CAWSIGTSTDTQYF. In DNA form, the CDR3 reads TGTGCCTGGAGTATCGGGACTAGCACAGATACGCAGTATTTT.